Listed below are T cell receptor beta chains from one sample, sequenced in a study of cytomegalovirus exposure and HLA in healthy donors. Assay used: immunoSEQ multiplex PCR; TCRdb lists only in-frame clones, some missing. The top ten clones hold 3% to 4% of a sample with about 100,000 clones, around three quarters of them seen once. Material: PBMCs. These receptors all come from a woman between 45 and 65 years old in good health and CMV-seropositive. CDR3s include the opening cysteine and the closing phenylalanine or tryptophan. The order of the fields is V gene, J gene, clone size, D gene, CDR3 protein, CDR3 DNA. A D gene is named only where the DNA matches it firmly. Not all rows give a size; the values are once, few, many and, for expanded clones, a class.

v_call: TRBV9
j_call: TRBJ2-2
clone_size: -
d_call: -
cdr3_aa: CASSVGTVNTGELFF
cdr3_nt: TGTGCCAGCAGCGTAGGAACTGTAAACACCGGGGAGCTGTTTTTT

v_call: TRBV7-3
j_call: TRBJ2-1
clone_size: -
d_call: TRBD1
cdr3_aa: CASSSGTGLYNEQFF
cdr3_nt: TGTGCCAGCAGTTCCGGGACAGGGTTATACAATGAGCAGTTCTTC

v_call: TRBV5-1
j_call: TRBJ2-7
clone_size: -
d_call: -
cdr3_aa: CASSLETGFAYEQYF
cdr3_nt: TGCGCCAGCAGCTTGGAGACAGGATTCGCCTACGAGCAGTACTTC

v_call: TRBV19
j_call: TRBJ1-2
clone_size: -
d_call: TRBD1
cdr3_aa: CASSGWTGRGYTF
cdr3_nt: TGTGCCAGTAGTGGGTGGACAGGGCGCGGCTACACCTTC

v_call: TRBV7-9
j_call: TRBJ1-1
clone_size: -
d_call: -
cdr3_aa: CTSSRLGRTVMNTEAFF
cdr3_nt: TGTACCAGCAGCCGCCTGGGGAGGACCGTTATGAACACTGAAGCTTTCTTT

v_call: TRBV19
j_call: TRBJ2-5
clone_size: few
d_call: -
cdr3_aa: CASSITVQETQYF
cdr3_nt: TGTGCCAGTAGTATCACGGTCCAAGAGACCCAGTACTTC

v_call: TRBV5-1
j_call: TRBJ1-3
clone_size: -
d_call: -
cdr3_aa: CASSLYTSGNTIYF
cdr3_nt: TGCGCCAGCAGCTTGTACACCTCTGGAAACACCATATATTTT

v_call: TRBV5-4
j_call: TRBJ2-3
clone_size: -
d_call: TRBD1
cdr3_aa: CASSPLNPGQITDTQYF
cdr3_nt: TGTGCCAGCAGCCCCCTTAACCCGGGACAGATCACAGATACGCAGTATTTT

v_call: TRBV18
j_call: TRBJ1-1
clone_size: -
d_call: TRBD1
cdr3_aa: CASSPAQGGTEAFF
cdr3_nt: TGTGCCAGCTCACCGGCGCAGGGGGGCACTGAAGCTTTCTTT

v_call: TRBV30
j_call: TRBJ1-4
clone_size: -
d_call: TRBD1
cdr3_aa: CASNRGVGDNEKLFF
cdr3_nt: TGTGCCTCCAACAGGGGGGTTGGGGATAATGAAAAACTGTTTTTT

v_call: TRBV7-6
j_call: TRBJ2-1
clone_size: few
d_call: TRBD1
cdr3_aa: CASSPGQGESYNEQFF
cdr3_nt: TGTGCCAGCAGCCCGGGACAGGGGGAATCCTACAATGAGCAGTTCTTC

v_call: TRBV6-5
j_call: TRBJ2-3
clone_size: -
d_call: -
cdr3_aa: CASSYAAPSGTDTQYF
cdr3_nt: TGTGCCAGCAGTTACGCCGCTCCGTCGGGCACAGATACGCAGTATTTT

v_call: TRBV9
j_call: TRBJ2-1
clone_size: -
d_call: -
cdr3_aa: CASSVEREQFF
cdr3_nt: TGTGCCAGCAGCGTAGAGAGGGAGCAGTTCTTC

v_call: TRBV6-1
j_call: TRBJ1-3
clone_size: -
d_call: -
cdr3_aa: CASSERYLWQAFSSGNTIYF
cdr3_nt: TGTGCCAGCAGTGAACGGTACCTTTGGCAGGCATTTAGCTCTGGAAACACCATATATTTT

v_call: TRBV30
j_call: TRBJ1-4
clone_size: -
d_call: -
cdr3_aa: CAWSVSRAREKLFF
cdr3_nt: TGTGCCTGGAGTGTATCCAGGGCCAGGGAAAAACTGTTTTTT

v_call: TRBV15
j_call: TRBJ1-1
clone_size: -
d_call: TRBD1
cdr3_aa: CATSREGTGGLRTEAFF
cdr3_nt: TGTGCCACCAGCAGAGAGGGCACAGGGGGCCTACGGACTGAAGCTTTCTTT

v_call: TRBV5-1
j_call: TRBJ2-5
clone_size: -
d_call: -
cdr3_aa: CASSLAPSDQETQYF
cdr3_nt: TGCGCCAGCAGCTTGGCCCCTAGCGACCAAGAGACCCAGTACTTC

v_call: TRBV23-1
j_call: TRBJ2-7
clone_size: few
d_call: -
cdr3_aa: CASSLRHSDEQYF
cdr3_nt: TGCGCCAGCAGTCTGCGACACTCGGACGAGCAGTACTTC

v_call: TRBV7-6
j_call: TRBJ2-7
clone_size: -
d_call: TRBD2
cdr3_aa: CASSSGASGRAVYEQYF
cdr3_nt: TGTGCCAGCAGCTCAGGAGCTAGCGGGAGGGCAGTTTACGAGCAGTACTTC

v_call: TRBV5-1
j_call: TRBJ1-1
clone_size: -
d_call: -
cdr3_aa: CASSIQNMNTEAFF
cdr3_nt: TGCGCCAGCAGCATTCAGAACATGAACACTGAAGCTTTCTTT

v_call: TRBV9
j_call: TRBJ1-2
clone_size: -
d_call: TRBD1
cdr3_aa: CASSGLKGQTYGYTF
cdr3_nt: TGTGCCAGCAGCGGACTAAAGGGACAGACCTATGGCTACACCTTC

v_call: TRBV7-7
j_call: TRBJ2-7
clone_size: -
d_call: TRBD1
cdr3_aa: CASSPGQGTGYEQYF
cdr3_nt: TGTGCTAGCAGCCCGGGCCAGGGGACAGGTTACGAGCAGTACTTC

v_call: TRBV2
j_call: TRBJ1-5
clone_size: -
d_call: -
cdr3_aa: CASMGSSNQPQHF
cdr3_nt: TGTGCCAGCATGGGCAGTAGCAATCAGCCCCAGCATTTT

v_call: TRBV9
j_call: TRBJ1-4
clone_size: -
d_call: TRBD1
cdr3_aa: CASSPPGGTNEKLFF
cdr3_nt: TGTGCCAGCAGCCCCCCAGGGGGCACTAATGAAAAACTGTTTTTT

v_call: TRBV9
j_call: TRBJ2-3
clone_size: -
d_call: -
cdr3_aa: CASSVGSGGTDTQYF
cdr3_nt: TGTGCCAGCAGCGTAGGTAGCGGAGGCACAGATACGCAGTATTTT

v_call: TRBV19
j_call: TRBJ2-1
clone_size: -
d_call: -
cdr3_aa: CASSIPGNEQFF
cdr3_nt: TGTGCCAGTAGTATTCCGGGCAATGAGCAGTTCTTC

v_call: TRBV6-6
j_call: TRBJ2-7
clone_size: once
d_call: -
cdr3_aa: CASSYSEREQYF
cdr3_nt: TGTGCCAGCAGTTACTCGGAGAGGGAGCAGTACTTC

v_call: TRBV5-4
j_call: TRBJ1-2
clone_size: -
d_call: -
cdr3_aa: CASSPDRNINYGYTF
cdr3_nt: TGTGCCAGCAGCCCCGACAGGAATATTAACTATGGCTACACCTTC

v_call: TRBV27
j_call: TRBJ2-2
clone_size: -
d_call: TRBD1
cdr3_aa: CASSSSSQGNGELFF
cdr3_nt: TGTGCCAGCAGTTCATCCTCACAGGGGAACGGGGAGCTGTTTTTT

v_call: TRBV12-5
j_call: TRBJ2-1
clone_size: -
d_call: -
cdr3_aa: CASGLVPDSNEQFF
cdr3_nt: TGTGCTAGTGGTTTGGTCCCCGACAGTAATGAGCAGTTCTTC

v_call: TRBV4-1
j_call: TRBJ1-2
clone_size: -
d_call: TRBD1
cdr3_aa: CASSQGAGGDGYTF
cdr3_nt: TGCGCCAGCAGCCAAGGGGCAGGGGGCGATGGCTACACCTTC

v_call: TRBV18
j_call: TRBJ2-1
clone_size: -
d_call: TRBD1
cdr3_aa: CASSPMQGAKRYEQFF
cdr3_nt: TGTGCCAGCTCACCTATGCAGGGGGCGAAGAGGTATGAGCAGTTCTTC

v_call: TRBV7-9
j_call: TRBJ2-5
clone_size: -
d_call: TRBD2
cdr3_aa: CASSLGPGGVQETQYF
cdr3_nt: TGTGCCAGCAGCTTAGGGCCCGGGGGGGTACAAGAGACCCAGTACTTC